This T cell receptor (beta chain) was captured by sequencing in a study of blood T cell repertoires in COVID-19. Background on the study: Samples came from the United States, Italy and Spain, spanning acute and convalescent COVID-19. T cells, B-cell-depleted T cells, or PBMCs provided the cDNA or gDNA that served as material.

Some clones are missing from TCRdb's copy, which holds only in-frame ones; the method was immunoSEQ multiplex PCR. Counted here are 55,000 to 65,000 clones, less than 90% occurring once; the ten biggest clones make up 4.5% to 5.5%. This receptor was taken from a man aged 80 or over in a cohort sampled during active COVID-19. The material sequenced was peripheral blood.

CDR3 sequence (DNA): TGTGCCAGCAGCTTAGTCGACAGGGGGTACCTGAACACTGAAGCTTTCTTT. Protein: CASSLVDRGYLNTEAFF. This chain uses TRBV7-2 with TRBJ1-1, with TRBD1 matching 9 bases. The V gene's germline CDR1 is SGHTA and CDR2 FQGNSA. V was pared by 1 base and J by 0 bases, with 6 bases of the junction left unmatched. The CDR3 covers 17 residues.